The 6 T cell receptor beta chains listed next were all sequenced from one sample in a study of response to subunit inactivated influenza vaccine. TCRdb passed the RT-PCR reads through MiXCR, listing each CDR3 protein once. Of about 650,000 distinct CDR3 sequences listed, about 15% are singletons. The specimen comprised PBMCs from blood, sampled about 13 days after vaccination. Source of these receptors: a middle-aged man who received an inactivated influenza vaccine.

This clonotype was observed a few times. The chain recombines TRBV6-1 with TRBJ2-2; D is ambiguous. Germline CDR1 is MNHNS and CDR2 is SASEGT. The CDR3 is 14 residues long. V was trimmed by 7 bases and J by 1 base, leaving 10 bases between them. CDR3 nucleotides: TGTGCCAGCAAGTCGGGTGTGAACACCGGGGAGCTGTTTTTT. It yields the protein CASKSGVNTGELFF.

This clonotype was picked up one time. The rearrangement links TRBV20-1 to TRBJ1-1, with D unclear. CDR1 is DFQATT, CDR2 SNEGSKA, per germline (reference sequence). V was trimmed by 2 bases and J by 4 bases, leaving 8 bases between them. CDR3 length equals 12 residues. The CDR3 here is CSARPGVTEAFF. CDR3 DNA sequence: TGCAGTGCTAGACCTGGGGTCACTGAAGCTTTCTTT.

The V call is TRBV4-1, the J call TRBJ2-5; no clear D. Trimming shortened V by 1 base and J by 4 bases, and 13 bases separated the two germline ends. This CDR3 is built from 15 residues. CDR1 is MGHRA and CDR2 is YSYEKL in the germline V gene. The CDR3: CASSQGLVSGETQYF. CDR3 DNA sequence: TGCGCCAGCAGCCAAGGGCTAGTTAGTGGAGAGACCCAGTACTTC.

This clonotype came up a few times. V usage is TRBV24-1 and J usage is TRBJ2-5; D is tentatively TRBD1 or TRBD2 (5 bases each). Germline lookup yields CDR1 KGHDR and CDR2 SFDVKD. The CDR3 contains 16 residues. Trimming left V 6 bases short and J 2 bases short, with 18 bases between. This chain's CDR3 is CATSLAPGLGQETQYF. CDR3 nucleotide sequence: TGTGCCACCAGTCTCGCCCCGGGGCTGGGACAAGAGACCCAGTACTTC.

The V call is TRBV12-3 or TRBV12-4, the J call TRBJ2-1; 11 bases are a match to TRBD2. There are 15 residues in the CDR3. With V trimmed by 7 bases and J by 6 bases, 8 bases remained unmatched. The chain's CDR3 is CASIFSGRAGNEQFF. The CDR3 DNA reads as TGTGCCAGCATTTTTAGCGGGAGGGCCGGCAATGAGCAGTTCTTC.

V and J are TRBV4-2 and TRBJ2-1; 7 bases map to TRBD1. The length of the CDR3 is 17 residues. J lost 6 bases, V lost 0 bases, and 11 bases had no gene match. Germline values: CDR1 LGHNA, CDR2 YNFKEQ. The CDR3 DNA sequence: TGTGCCAGCAGCCAAGACGTCGCGACAGGGAACTCCAATGAGCAGTTCTTC. Its protein is CASSQDVATGNSNEQFF.